This paragraph reports one T cell receptor beta chain. Categorization into cohorts depended on clinical history that participants reported. This entry belongs to a study of blood T cell repertoires in COVID-19. TCRdb keeps only in-frame clones here, not all; method: immunoSEQ multiplex PCR. The data contain more than 250,000 clones, roughly nine tenths of them singletons. The V gene lost 6 bases and the J gene lost 8 bases, with 16 bases spanning the gap. The germline gives CDR1 LNHDA, CDR2 SQIVND (reference sequence). The CDR3 totals 13 residues. The chain recombines TRBV19 with TRBJ1-2; D unresolved. The sample consisted of PBMCs or T cells enriched from blood (not recorded which). This TCR came from a woman in her 30s who had recovered from COVID-19. CDR3 bases: TGTGCCAGTAGCTCTCGGCCGATGGAGGGCTACACCTTC. This gives the protein CASSSRPMEGYTF.